This is a list of T cell receptor beta chains from one sample in a study of brain T cells in children with intractable seizures. Data came from immunoSEQ multiplex PCR; TCRdb stores just in-frame clones and leaves some out. The sample records 340,000 or so clones, over 85% being singletons. The sequencing used peripheral blood, collected approximately 5 months after surgery. The receptors come from a boy in the first two years of life with tuberous sclerosis and intractable seizures. CDR3s leave out the opening cysteine and the closing phenylalanine or tryptophan. Each record gives: clone size, J gene, V gene, CDR3 protein. Clone size appears in some rows only: once, few, many, or a class for an expanded clone.

>.|TRBJ1-2|TRBV30
AWSVPGGGSNYGYT
>once|TRBJ1-1|TRBV24-1
ATSDERNTEAF
>.|TRBJ2-6|TRBV11-3
ASSFSAGANVLT
>.|TRBJ2-2|TRBV4-2
ASSQDRGPGELF
>.|TRBJ2-1|TRBV9
ASSGTSGGGYNEQF
>.|TRBJ1-5|TRBV19
ASSGQGGQPQH
>.|TRBJ2-3|TRBV5-4
ASSRSGAGGPDTQY
>.|TRBJ1-5|TRBV4-2
ASTPVPNDRVLPLSRYSNQPQH
>.|TRBJ1-6|TRBV27
ASSPETSPRGSPLH
>.|TRBJ2-3|TRBV5-1
ASSKQFTSTDTQY
>.|TRBJ1-1|TRBV27
ASSFSGTGALVAF
>.|TRBJ1-1|TRBV7-3
ASSLRQNTEAF
>.|TRBJ1-1|TRBV27
ASSSNPRGTEAF
>once|TRBJ1-4|TRBV27
ASSSPSSRSEKLF
>.|TRBJ1-1|TRBV14
ASSALNTEAF
>.|TRBJ1-5|TRBV6-5
ASRSLDGNQPQH
>.|TRBJ1-6|TRBV7-8
ASSSPGRGNSPLH